These T cell receptor beta chains were read from a single sample in a study of T cells after yellow fever vaccination. MiXCR, applied by TCRdb to the 5' RACE reads, yields one record per CDR3 protein. The table shows 300,000 to 350,000 distinct CDR3 sequences, with approximately 4% occurring only once. This sample comprised PBMCs, obtained 15 days after the yellow fever booster vaccination. The source of these receptors is a young man who received the YFV17D yellow fever vaccine. CDR3s include the opening cysteine and the closing phenylalanine or tryptophan. The D gene is left open where the match is weak. The size entry is marked missing in some rows and otherwise reads once, few, many or a size class.

clone_size: few
v_call: TRBV7-2
d_call: TRBD2
j_call: TRBJ2-3
cdr3_aa: CASSFAGGGPGTQYF
cdr3_nt: TGTGCCAGCAGCTTTGCGGGGGGGGGCCCGGGTACGCAGTATTTT

clone_size: many
v_call: TRBV12-3/TRBV12-4
d_call: TRBD1
j_call: TRBJ2-5
cdr3_aa: CASSSGTGMWETQYF
cdr3_nt: TGTGCCAGCAGCTCCGGGACAGGGATGTGGGAGACCCAGTACTTC

clone_size: NA
v_call: TRBV30
d_call: NA
j_call: TRBJ2-5
cdr3_aa: CAWSGGGSTSTTQYF
cdr3_nt: TGTGCCTGGAGTGGCGGTGGAAGTACCTCGACGACCCAGTACTTC

clone_size: many
v_call: TRBV9
d_call: TRBD1
j_call: TRBJ2-7
cdr3_aa: CASSVGRDSYEQYF
cdr3_nt: TGTGCCAGCAGCGTAGGAAGGGACAGCTACGAGCAGTACTTC

clone_size: few
v_call: TRBV27
d_call: TRBD2
j_call: TRBJ2-1
cdr3_aa: CASSFLGGGVSYNEQFF
cdr3_nt: TGTGCCAGCAGTTTCTTAGGTGGGGGGGTATCCTACAATGAGCAGTTCTTC

clone_size: NA
v_call: TRBV30
d_call: TRBD2
j_call: TRBJ2-4
cdr3_aa: CAWSVGYAGGRDIQYF
cdr3_nt: TGTGCCTGGAGTGTAGGGTACGCGGGGGGTCGAGACATTCAGTACTTC

clone_size: few
v_call: TRBV7-6
d_call: NA
j_call: TRBJ2-3
cdr3_aa: CASSLIGGSTDTQYF
cdr3_nt: TGTGCCAGCAGCTTAATAGGGGGTAGCACAGATACGCAGTATTTT

clone_size: many
v_call: TRBV4-3
d_call: NA
j_call: TRBJ2-1
cdr3_aa: CASSQDLQTNSYNEQFF
cdr3_nt: TGCGCCAGCAGCCAAGACCTCCAGACTAACTCCTACAATGAGCAGTTCTTC

clone_size: many
v_call: TRBV20-1
d_call: TRBD2
j_call: TRBJ2-3
cdr3_aa: CSESRPGGASDTQYF
cdr3_nt: TGCAGTGAATCGAGGCCCGGGGGGGCATCAGATACGCAGTATTTT

clone_size: many
v_call: TRBV5-1
d_call: NA
j_call: TRBJ2-3
cdr3_aa: CATRATLSTDTQYF
cdr3_nt: TGCGCCACGCGGGCGACTCTAAGCACAGATACGCAGTATTTT

clone_size: once
v_call: TRBV9
d_call: NA
j_call: TRBJ1-2
cdr3_aa: CASSVTAVGYGYTF
cdr3_nt: TGTGCCAGCAGCGTAACGGCAGTAGGCTATGGCTACACCTTC

clone_size: NA
v_call: TRBV20-1
d_call: NA
j_call: TRBJ1-3
cdr3_aa: CSARTESGNTIYF
cdr3_nt: TGCAGTGCTAGGACGGAATCTGGAAACACCATATATTTT

clone_size: many
v_call: TRBV28
d_call: NA
j_call: TRBJ1-5
cdr3_aa: CASRPPRDNQPQHF
cdr3_nt: TGTGCCAGCAGACCCCCAAGGGACAATCAGCCCCAGCATTTT

clone_size: many
v_call: TRBV7-8
d_call: NA
j_call: TRBJ1-5
cdr3_aa: CASSSRLGGADQPQHF
cdr3_nt: TGTGCCAGCAGCTCCCGACTGGGGGGAGCTGATCAGCCCCAGCATTTT

clone_size: many
v_call: TRBV6-6
d_call: TRBD1
j_call: TRBJ2-7
cdr3_aa: CASTPHQQGVYEQYF
cdr3_nt: TGTGCCAGCACCCCTCACCAACAGGGGGTTTACGAGCAGTACTTC

clone_size: many
v_call: TRBV7-3
d_call: TRBD1
j_call: TRBJ1-2
cdr3_aa: CASSQTGDYGYTF
cdr3_nt: TGTGCCAGCAGCCAAACAGGGGACTATGGCTACACCTTC

clone_size: NA
v_call: TRBV7-2
d_call: NA
j_call: TRBJ2-2
cdr3_aa: CASSLSGHQTGELFF
cdr3_nt: TGTGCCAGCAGCTTATCTGGGCATCAAACCGGGGAGCTGTTTTTT

clone_size: many
v_call: TRBV6-2/TRBV6-3
d_call: TRBD2
j_call: TRBJ2-1
cdr3_aa: CASSYLAGGIYNEQFF
cdr3_nt: TGTGCCAGCAGTTACCTAGCGGGGGGTATATACAATGAGCAGTTCTTC

clone_size: few
v_call: TRBV27
d_call: NA
j_call: TRBJ2-7
cdr3_aa: CASSLRDGIGYEQYF
cdr3_nt: TGTGCCAGCAGTTTAAGAGACGGGATCGGCTACGAGCAGTACTTC

clone_size: few
v_call: TRBV12-3/TRBV12-4
d_call: TRBD1
j_call: TRBJ2-2
cdr3_aa: CASSLETGYTGELFF
cdr3_nt: TGTGCCAGCAGCCTAGAGACAGGGTACACCGGGGAGCTGTTTTTT

clone_size: many
v_call: TRBV4-1
d_call: NA
j_call: TRBJ2-1
cdr3_aa: CASSLQGGEQFF
cdr3_nt: TGCGCCAGCAGCCTCCAGGGAGGTGAGCAGTTCTTC

clone_size: few
v_call: TRBV7-6
d_call: NA
j_call: TRBJ1-5
cdr3_aa: CASSPGAGGQPQHF
cdr3_nt: TGTGCCAGCAGCCCCGGGGCTGGGGGACAGCCCCAGCATTTT

clone_size: many
v_call: TRBV7-9
d_call: NA
j_call: TRBJ2-3
cdr3_aa: CASSLGQATDTQYF
cdr3_nt: TGTGCCAGCAGCTTAGGACAGGCCACAGATACGCAGTATTTT

clone_size: NA
v_call: TRBV5-5
d_call: NA
j_call: TRBJ2-6
cdr3_aa: CASSLRRSGANVLTF
cdr3_nt: TGTGCCAGCAGCTTGCGTAGATCTGGGGCCAACGTCCTGACTTTC

clone_size: NA
v_call: TRBV9
d_call: NA
j_call: TRBJ1-6
cdr3_aa: CASSVVGTPNSPLHF
cdr3_nt: TGTGCCAGCAGCGTAGTGGGTACACCCAATTCACCCCTCCACTTT

clone_size: NA
v_call: TRBV7-2
d_call: NA
j_call: TRBJ2-6
cdr3_aa: CASSFFGGSSGANVLTF
cdr3_nt: TGTGCCAGCAGCTTTTTTGGGGGCTCCTCTGGGGCCAACGTCCTGACTTTC

clone_size: NA
v_call: TRBV11-2
d_call: NA
j_call: TRBJ1-5
cdr3_aa: CASSLDPGRSQPQHF
cdr3_nt: TGTGCCAGCAGCTTAGATCCGGGTAGAAGTCAGCCCCAGCATTTT

clone_size: NA
v_call: TRBV5-1
d_call: TRBD2
j_call: TRBJ2-3
cdr3_aa: CASSLVAGKPADTQYF
cdr3_nt: TGCGCCAGCAGCTTGGTAGCGGGGAAACCGGCAGATACGCAGTATTTT

clone_size: many
v_call: TRBV10-3
d_call: TRBD1
j_call: TRBJ1-6
cdr3_aa: CAIATGAGNSPLHF
cdr3_nt: TGTGCCATCGCGACAGGGGCAGGGAATTCACCCCTCCACTTT

clone_size: many
v_call: TRBV12-3/TRBV12-4
d_call: NA
j_call: TRBJ1-3
cdr3_aa: CASSLGSGNTIYF
cdr3_nt: TGTGCCAGCAGCTTAGGGTCCGGAAACACCATATATTTT

clone_size: many
v_call: TRBV5-1
d_call: TRBD1
j_call: TRBJ1-6
cdr3_aa: CASRTGANSPLHF
cdr3_nt: TGCGCCAGCCGGACAGGGGCAAATTCACCCCTCCACTTT

clone_size: many
v_call: TRBV5-1
d_call: TRBD1
j_call: TRBJ2-1
cdr3_aa: CASSTGQDPYNEQFF
cdr3_nt: TGCGCCAGCAGCACCGGACAGGACCCCTACAATGAGCAGTTCTTC

clone_size: many
v_call: TRBV9
d_call: NA
j_call: TRBJ2-3
cdr3_aa: CASSRPLVGGRTDTQYF
cdr3_nt: TGTGCCAGCAGCAGGCCCCTCGTGGGGGGCCGGACAGATACGCAGTATTTT

clone_size: NA
v_call: TRBV7-2
d_call: NA
j_call: TRBJ2-2
cdr3_aa: CASSFFLSGAGELFF
cdr3_nt: TGTGCCAGCAGCTTCTTCCTCTCCGGTGCCGGGGAGCTGTTTTTT

clone_size: many
v_call: TRBV6-1
d_call: TRBD1
j_call: TRBJ1-6
cdr3_aa: CASSEGQGDSPLHF
cdr3_nt: TGTGCCAGCAGTGAGGGACAGGGCGACTCACCCCTCCACTTT

clone_size: few
v_call: TRBV10-3
d_call: TRBD1
j_call: TRBJ1-1
cdr3_aa: CAIRQGILYTEAFF
cdr3_nt: TGTGCCATCAGACAGGGGATCTTGTACACTGAAGCTTTCTTT

clone_size: many
v_call: TRBV7-6
d_call: NA
j_call: TRBJ1-2
cdr3_aa: CASSLEATANYGYTF
cdr3_nt: TGTGCCAGCAGCTTAGAAGCGACAGCTAACTATGGCTACACCTTC

clone_size: NA
v_call: TRBV5-1
d_call: NA
j_call: TRBJ2-6
cdr3_aa: CASSLAGANSGANVLTF
cdr3_nt: TGCGCCAGCAGCTTGGCAGGGGCAAACTCTGGGGCCAACGTCCTGACTTTC

clone_size: few
v_call: TRBV7-9
d_call: NA
j_call: TRBJ2-2
cdr3_aa: CANARDDSRNTGELFF
cdr3_nt: TGTGCCAACGCTCGCGATGATTCAAGGAACACCGGGGAGCTGTTTTTT

clone_size: few
v_call: TRBV12-3/TRBV12-4
d_call: TRBD1
j_call: TRBJ1-6
cdr3_aa: CASSVDRAKSSYNSPLHF
cdr3_nt: TGTGCCAGCAGTGTGGACAGGGCGAAAAGCTCCTATAATTCACCCCTCCACTTT

clone_size: many
v_call: TRBV7-3
d_call: NA
j_call: TRBJ2-3
cdr3_aa: CASSRAGLPDTQYF
cdr3_nt: TGTGCCAGCAGCCGGGCAGGGCTCCCAGATACGCAGTATTTT

clone_size: NA
v_call: TRBV6-5
d_call: NA
j_call: TRBJ1-2
cdr3_aa: CASRRGAMYDGYTF
cdr3_nt: TGTGCCAGCAGGCGGGGGGCCATGTACGATGGCTACACCTTC

clone_size: NA
v_call: TRBV12-3/TRBV12-4
d_call: NA
j_call: TRBJ1-1
cdr3_aa: CASSFRGLEAFF
cdr3_nt: TGTGCCAGCAGTTTCCGGGGGCTAGAAGCTTTCTTT

clone_size: NA
v_call: TRBV4-1
d_call: TRBD1
j_call: TRBJ2-3
cdr3_aa: CASRPTRDRGDTQYF
cdr3_nt: TGCGCCAGCAGACCCACCCGGGACAGGGGAGATACGCAGTATTTT

clone_size: NA
v_call: TRBV24-1
d_call: TRBD1
j_call: TRBJ1-2
cdr3_aa: CATSEPDRGDGYTF
cdr3_nt: TGTGCCACCAGTGAACCGGACAGGGGTGACGGCTACACCTTC

clone_size: few
v_call: TRBV5-1
d_call: NA
j_call: TRBJ1-1
cdr3_aa: CASSLFPGKGTEAFF
cdr3_nt: TGCGCCAGCAGCTTGTTTCCGGGAAAGGGCACTGAAGCTTTCTTT

clone_size: NA
v_call: TRBV29-1
d_call: NA
j_call: TRBJ2-2
cdr3_aa: CSASWGPITGELFF
cdr3_nt: TGCAGCGCCAGCTGGGGGCCCATCACCGGGGAGCTGTTTTTT

clone_size: NA
v_call: TRBV10-3
d_call: NA
j_call: TRBJ1-2
cdr3_aa: CAISLQGDVGYTF
cdr3_nt: TGTGCCATCAGTTTACAGGGAGATGTAGGCTACACCTTC

clone_size: many
v_call: TRBV18
d_call: NA
j_call: TRBJ2-3
cdr3_aa: CASSQRPVRTDTQYF
cdr3_nt: TGTGCCAGCTCACAGAGACCAGTACGCACAGATACGCAGTATTTT

clone_size: NA
v_call: TRBV5-4
d_call: TRBD1
j_call: TRBJ2-5
cdr3_aa: CASSLAQGASRETQYF
cdr3_nt: TGTGCCAGCAGCTTGGCCCAGGGGGCGTCAAGGGAGACCCAGTACTTC

clone_size: NA
v_call: TRBV6-4
d_call: TRBD2
j_call: TRBJ2-1
cdr3_aa: CASSDSTSGGATEQFF
cdr3_nt: TGTGCCAGCAGTGACTCGACTAGCGGGGGGGCCACTGAGCAGTTCTTC